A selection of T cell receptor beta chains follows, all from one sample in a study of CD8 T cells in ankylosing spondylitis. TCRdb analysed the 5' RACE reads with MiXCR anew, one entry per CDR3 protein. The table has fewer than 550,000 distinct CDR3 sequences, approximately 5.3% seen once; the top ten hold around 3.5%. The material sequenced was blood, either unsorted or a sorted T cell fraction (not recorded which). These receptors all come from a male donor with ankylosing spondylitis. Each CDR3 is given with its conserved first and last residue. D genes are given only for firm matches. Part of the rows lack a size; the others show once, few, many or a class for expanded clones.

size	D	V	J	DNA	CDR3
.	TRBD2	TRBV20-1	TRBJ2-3	TGCATCAGCGGGAGGGCCAATATAGATACGCAGTATTTT	CISGRANIDTQYF
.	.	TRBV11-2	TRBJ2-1	TGTGCCAGCAGTTTAGACACCTCGGCCTACAATGAGCAGTTCTTC	CASSLDTSAYNEQFF
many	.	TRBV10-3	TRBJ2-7	TGTGCCATCAGTGGACCTAACGGGATGACCGAGCAGTACTTC	CAISGPNGMTEQYF
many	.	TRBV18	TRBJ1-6	TGTGCCAGCTCACCGAATAAAAATTCACCCCTCCACTTT	CASSPNKNSPLHF
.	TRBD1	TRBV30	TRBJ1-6	TGTGCCTGGGCGGGACAGGGGTTTTCACCCCTCCACTTT	CAWAGQGFSPLHF
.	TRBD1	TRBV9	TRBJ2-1	TGTGCCAGCAGCGCACGACAGGGAAACAATGAGCAGTTCTTC	CASSARQGNNEQFF
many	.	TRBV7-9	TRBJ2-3	TGTGCCAGCAAGTCCGGGACATTCCCTAGCGGCTACACAGATACGCAGTATTTT	CASKSGTFPSGYTDTQYF
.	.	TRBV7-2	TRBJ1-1	TGTGCCAGCAGCTTAGCGCTGGGGGCTCAATTGAACACTGAAGCTTTCTTT	CASSLALGAQLNTEAFF
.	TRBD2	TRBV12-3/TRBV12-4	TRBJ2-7	TGTGCCAGCAGTTCCTGGGCGGGAGGGCCCTACGAGCAGTACTTC	CASSSWAGGPYEQYF
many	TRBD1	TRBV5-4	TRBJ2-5	TGTGCCAGCAGCCAAGACAGGGGGCTAGGGGAGACCCAGTACTTC	CASSQDRGLGETQYF
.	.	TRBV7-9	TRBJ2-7	TGTGCCAGCAGTTCAGGGGTGATCTACGAGCAGTACTTC	CASSSGVIYEQYF
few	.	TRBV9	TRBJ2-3	TGTGCCAGCAGCGCCGCGGGGAGCACAGATACGCAGTATTTT	CASSAAGSTDTQYF
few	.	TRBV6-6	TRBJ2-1	TGTGCCAGCAGTTGGCCCTGGCGGAAGCAGTTCTTC	CASSWPWRKQFF
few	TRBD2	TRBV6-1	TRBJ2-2	TGTGCCAGCAGTCGCGGGGGGCACACCGGGGAGCTGTTTTTT	CASSRGGHTGELFF
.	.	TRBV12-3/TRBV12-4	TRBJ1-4	TGTGCCAGCAGTTTAGAGGGTAGCGGCGAAAAACTGTTTTTT	CASSLEGSGEKLFF
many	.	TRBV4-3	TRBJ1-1	TGCGCCAGCAGCCAAGATCCCCTTAGGGGGGCTTTCTTT	CASSQDPLRGAFF
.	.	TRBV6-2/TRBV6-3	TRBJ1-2	TGTGCCAGCACCGATGAGCTCCACTCTTCTGGCTACACCTTC	CASTDELHSSGYTF
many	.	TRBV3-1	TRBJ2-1	TGTGCCAGCAGCTCGAGTGCAGCAGGGGAGCAGTTCTTC	CASSSSAAGEQFF
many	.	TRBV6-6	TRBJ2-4	TGTGCCAGCGGGGTCCAGAACATTCAGTACTTC	CASGVQNIQYF
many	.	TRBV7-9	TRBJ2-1	TGTGCCAGCAGCCAAGATTGGACGGTTAAGTTC	CASSQDWTVKF
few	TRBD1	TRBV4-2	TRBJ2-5	TGTGCCAGCAGCCAAGAGGGCGGGACAGGGGTGAAGACCCAGTACTTC	CASSQEGGTGVKTQYF
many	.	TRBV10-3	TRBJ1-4	TGTGCCATCAGTGAGGACAGTCCAACTAATGAAAAACTGTTTTTT	CAISEDSPTNEKLFF
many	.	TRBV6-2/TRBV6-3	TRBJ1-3	TGTGCCAGCAGCTTCGGACTTTCCACTGGAAACACCATATATTTT	CASSFGLSTGNTIYF